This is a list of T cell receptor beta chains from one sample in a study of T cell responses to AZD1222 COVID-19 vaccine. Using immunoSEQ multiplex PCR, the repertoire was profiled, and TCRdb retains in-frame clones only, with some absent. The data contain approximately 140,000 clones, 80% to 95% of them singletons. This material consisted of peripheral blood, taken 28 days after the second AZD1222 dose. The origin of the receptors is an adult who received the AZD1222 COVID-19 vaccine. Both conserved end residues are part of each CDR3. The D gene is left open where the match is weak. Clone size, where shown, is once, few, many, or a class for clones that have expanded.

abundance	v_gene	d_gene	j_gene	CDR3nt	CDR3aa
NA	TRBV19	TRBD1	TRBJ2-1	TGTGCCAGTAGTATATGGGACAGTAACGAGAATGAGCAGTTCTTC	CASSIWDSNENEQFF
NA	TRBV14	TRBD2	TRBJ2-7	TGTGCCAGCAGCCAAGGTAGCGGGCCCTACGAGCAGTACTTC	CASSQGSGPYEQYF
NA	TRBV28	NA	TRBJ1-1	TGTGCCACCTGGAGGGCAGCGAGGGGGACTGAAGCTTTCTTT	CATWRAARGTEAFF
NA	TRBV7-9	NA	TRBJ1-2	TGTGCCAGCAGCTTGGTTGCGGGGGGCGGCTATGGCTACACCTTC	CASSLVAGGGYGYTF
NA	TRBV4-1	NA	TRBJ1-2	TGCGCCAGCAGCCTGACTCGGGCCAGGGAGGGCGGCTACACCTTC	CASSLTRAREGGYTF
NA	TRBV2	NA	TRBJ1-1	TGTGCCAGCAGTACGGATGTCACTGAAGCTTTCTTT	CASSTDVTEAFF
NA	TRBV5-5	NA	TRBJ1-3	TGTGCCAGCAGCTTGGGGTCCAGGGGCTCTGGAAACACCATATATTTT	CASSLGSRGSGNTIYF
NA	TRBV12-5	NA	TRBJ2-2	TGTGCTAGTGGAGGACAGTCGAACACCGGGGAGCTGTTTTTT	CASGGQSNTGELFF
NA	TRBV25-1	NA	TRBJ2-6	TGTGCCAGCAGGGGGTCTGGGGCCAACGTCCTGACTTTC	CASRGSGANVLTF
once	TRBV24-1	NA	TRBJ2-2	TGTGCCACCAGGAGAACAGTAACCGGGGAGCTGTTTTTT	CATRRTVTGELFF
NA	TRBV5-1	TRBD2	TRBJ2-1	TGCGCCAGCAGCTTGGCACTAGCGGGAGGGGATGAGCAGTTCTTC	CASSLALAGGDEQFF
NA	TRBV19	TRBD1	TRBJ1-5	TGTGCCAGTAGTATTACGTTGGACAGGGGGCCCCATCAGCCCCAGCATTTT	CASSITLDRGPHQPQHF
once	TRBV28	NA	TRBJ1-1	TGTGCCAGCAGCCTTCATAGGAACACTGAAGCTTTCTTT	CASSLHRNTEAFF
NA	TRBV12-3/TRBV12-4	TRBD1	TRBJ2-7	TGTGCCAGCAGCGACAGGGCCGCCTACGAGCAGTACTTC	CASSDRAAYEQYF
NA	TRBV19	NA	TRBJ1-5	TGTGCCAGTAGTATGGCACAGGGTTCCAATCAGCCCCAGCATTTT	CASSMAQGSNQPQHF
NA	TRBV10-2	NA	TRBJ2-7	TGCGCCAGCAGTGAAGTCGCGGCGGTTCTTAGGGCTTACGAGCAGTACTTC	CASSEVAAVLRAYEQYF
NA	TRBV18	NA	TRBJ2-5	TGTGCCAGCTCACCACCCAGTCAAGCACAAGAGACCCAGTACTTC	CASSPPSQAQETQYF
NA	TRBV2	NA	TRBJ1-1	TGTGCCAGCAGTGAGTTCTCTGGGGCTCTGAACACTGAAGCTTTCTTT	CASSEFSGALNTEAFF
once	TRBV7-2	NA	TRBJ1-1	TGTGCCAGCAGCTTAGCGGGGGCAACCACTGAAGCTTTCTTT	CASSLAGATTEAFF
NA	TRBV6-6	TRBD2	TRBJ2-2	TGTGCCAGCAGCGCTATACTAGCGGCGAACACCGGGGAGCTGTTTTTT	CASSAILAANTGELFF
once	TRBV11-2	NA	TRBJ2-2	TGTGCCAGTCACCGCCTCCGGGGGTCGGACCGGGAGCTGTTTTTT	CASHRLRGSDRELFF
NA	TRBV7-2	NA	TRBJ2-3	TGTGCCAGCAGCTTAGCGGGACGTAATAACATAAGACCGCAGTATTTT	CASSLAGRNNIRPQYF
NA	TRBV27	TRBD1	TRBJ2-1	TGTGCCAGCAGTTCGACAGGGGAAGTCCGAAATGAGCAGTTCTTC	CASSSTGEVRNEQFF
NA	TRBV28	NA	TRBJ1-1	TGTGCCAGCAGGGTTGACAGGGAAGCTTTCTTT	CASRVDREAFF
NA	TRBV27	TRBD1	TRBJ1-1	TGTGCCAGCAGTTTATCCGGGACAGGGAGCACTGAAGCTTTCTTT	CASSLSGTGSTEAFF
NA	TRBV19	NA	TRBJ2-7	TGTGCCAGTAGACTCAGGGAATCCTACGAGCAGTACTTC	CASRLRESYEQYF
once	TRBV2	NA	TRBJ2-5	TGTGCCACTCAGACAGCTCCCCAAGAGACCCAGTACTTC	CATQTAPQETQYF
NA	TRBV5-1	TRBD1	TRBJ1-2	TGCGCCAGCAGCATAAACCCGGGACAGGGTATTCGTGGCTACACCTTC	CASSINPGQGIRGYTF
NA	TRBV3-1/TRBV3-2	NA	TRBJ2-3	TGTGCCAGCAGCCAAGAACGGCTAGCCACAGATACGCAGTATTTT	CASSQERLATDTQYF
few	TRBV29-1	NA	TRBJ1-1	TGCAGCGTTGACCCGGACAGCGAGAACACTGAAGCTTTCTTT	CSVDPDSENTEAFF
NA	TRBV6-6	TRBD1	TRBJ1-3	TGTGCCAGCAGTTACTCGGCGACAGGGACTGGAAACACCATATATTTT	CASSYSATGTGNTIYF
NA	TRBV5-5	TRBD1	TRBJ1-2	TGTGCCAGCAACTTTGGGACAGGGTCGGGCTACACCTTC	CASNFGTGSGYTF
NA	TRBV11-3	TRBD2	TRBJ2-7	TGTGCCAGCAGCCCCCGGACTAGCTTGGGCGAGCAGTACTTC	CASSPRTSLGEQYF
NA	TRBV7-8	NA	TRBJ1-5	TGTGCCAGCAGCTCGACGGGGGGTGATAGCAATCAGCCCCAGCATTTT	CASSSTGGDSNQPQHF
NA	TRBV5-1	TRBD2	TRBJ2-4	TGCGCCAGCAGCCCGGGGACTAGCGGAACGTTAGCCAAAAACATTCAGTACTTC	CASSPGTSGTLAKNIQYF
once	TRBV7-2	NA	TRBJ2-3	TGTGCCAGCAGCTTAGACCGGACTTCGCTCGATACGCAGTATTTT	CASSLDRTSLDTQYF
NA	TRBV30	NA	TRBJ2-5	TGTGCCTGGAGCGTCAGGGGATGGTCGTACCAAGAGACCCAGTACTTC	CAWSVRGWSYQETQYF
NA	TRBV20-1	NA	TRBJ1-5	TGCAGTGCTAGTCAAGGGGCAAGGCAGCCCCAGCATTTT	CSASQGARQPQHF
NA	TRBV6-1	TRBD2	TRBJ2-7	TGTGCCAGCAGTCAAGCCGGCGGGAGGGCCTACGAGCAGTACTTC	CASSQAGGRAYEQYF
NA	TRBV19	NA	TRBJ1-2	TGTGCCAGTAGTATCCGCGGACAATATGGCTACACCTTC	CASSIRGQYGYTF
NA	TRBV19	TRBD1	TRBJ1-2	TGTGCCAGTACCAAGGACAGGGAGTATGGCTACACCTTC	CASTKDREYGYTF
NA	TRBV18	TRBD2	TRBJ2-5	TGTGCCAGCTCACCACCGGGACTAGCCACCCAGTACTTC	CASSPPGLATQYF
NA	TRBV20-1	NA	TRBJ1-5	TGCAGTGCTAGTGTAAGCGGGTTT	CSASVSGF
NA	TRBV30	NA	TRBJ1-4	TGTGCCTGGAGTTTCAGGGGAAGAACTAATGAAAAACTGTTTTTT	CAWSFRGRTNEKLFF
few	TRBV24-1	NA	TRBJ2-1	TGTGCCACCAGTGATTACACAGGGTCGAGATACAATGAGCAGTTCTTC	CATSDYTGSRYNEQFF
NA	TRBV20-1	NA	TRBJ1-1	TGCAGTGCTAGTTCCAGGGACGAGGAAGCTTTCTTT	CSASSRDEEAFF
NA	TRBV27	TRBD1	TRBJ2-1	TGTGCCAGCAGCCCGACAGGGGCGGGTGAGCAGTTCTTC	CASSPTGAGEQFF
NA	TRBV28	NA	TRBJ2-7	TGTGCCACCGCGGAGGGTAGCGGCTCCTACGAGCAGTACTTC	CATAEGSGSYEQYF
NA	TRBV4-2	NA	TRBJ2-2	TGTGCCAGCATTCCCGACAGCGGGACAGGGAACACCGGGGAGCTGTTTTTT	CASIPDSGTGNTGELFF
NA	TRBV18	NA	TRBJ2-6	TGTGCCAGCTCACCATTACGAGGCTCTGGGGCCAACGTCCTGACTTTC	CASSPLRGSGANVLTF
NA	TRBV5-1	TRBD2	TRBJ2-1	TGCGCCAGCAGCTTGGGTAGCGGGAACAACAATGAGCAGTTCTTC	CASSLGSGNNNEQFF
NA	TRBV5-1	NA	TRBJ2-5	TGCGCCAGCAGCTTGGTGGATGAGGAGACCCAGTACTTC	CASSLVDEETQYF
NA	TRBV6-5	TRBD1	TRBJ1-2	TGTGCCACGTCCCGGGACAGGGAGGGGAGGTATGGCTACACCTTC	CATSRDREGRYGYTF
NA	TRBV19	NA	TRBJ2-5	TGTGCCAGTAGTATAACAGGAGGACACCAAGAGACCCAGTACTTC	CASSITGGHQETQYF
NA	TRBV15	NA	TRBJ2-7	TGTGCCACCAGCGAGGGGGGGTACGAGCAGTACTTC	CATSEGGYEQYF
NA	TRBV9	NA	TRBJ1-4	TGTGCCAGCAGCGTAGAATCAACTAATGAAAAACTGTTTTTT	CASSVESTNEKLFF
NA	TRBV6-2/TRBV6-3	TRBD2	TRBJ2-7	TGTGCCAGCAGTTATTCGGAAGCGGGATTTTATTACGAGCAGTACTTC	CASSYSEAGFYYEQYF